The T cell receptor beta chain under discussion was sequenced for a study of post-analysis software for immune sequencing data. cDNA libraries of TCR beta carried unique molecular identifiers. Via MiXCR, TCRdb re-called the PCR reads, giving one row per CDR3 protein. The sample lists hundreds of thousands of distinct CDR3 sequences; 30% were seen once. Sequencing was performed on blood. The TCR was taken from a girl between 5 and 17 years old with multiple sclerosis.

CDR3 coding DNA: TGTGCCAGCACCCTGGGGCAGTTGGGTCAGCCCCAGCATTTT. It specifies CASTLGQLGQPQHF. This sequence joins TRBV28 and TRBJ1-5; possibly TRBD1 for D (5 bases). Looked up from germline, CDR1 is MDHEN and CDR2 is SYDVKM. The V end was cut by 7 bases, the J end by 6 bases, with 16 bases between. This CDR3 has 14 amino acids.